Listed below are T cell receptor beta chains from one sample, sequenced in a study of cytomegalovirus exposure and HLA in healthy donors. Only in-frame clones appear in the TCRdb table, and some are missing; sequencing was by immunoSEQ multiplex PCR. Of approximately 73,000 clones listed, around 58% are singletons. Sequencing was carried out using PBMCs. All receptors come from a man aged 25-40 years in good health and CMV-seropositive. The CDR3 runs from the conserved cysteine through the conserved F or W. D genes are given only for firm matches. Some rows have no size entry. The others give once, few or many, or a class for an expanded clone.

j_call	v_call	d_call	clone_size	cdr3_aa	cdr3_nt
TRBJ2-7	TRBV5-6	TRBD1	few	CASSRDRSYEQYF	TGTGCCAGCAGCCGGGACAGGAGCTACGAGCAGTACTTC
TRBJ2-3	TRBV5-1	TRBD2	-	CASSLVAGVKVPDTQYF	TGCGCCAGCAGCTTGGTGGCGGGAGTTAAGGTCCCAGATACGCAGTATTTT
TRBJ2-1	TRBV6-6	TRBD2	once	CASSTRSGSGYNEQFF	TGTGCCAGCAGTACCCGTAGCGGGAGTGGGTACAATGAGCAGTTCTTC
TRBJ2-2	TRBV10-3	-	-	CAISDRDRKPGELFF	TGTGCCATCAGTGATAGAGATCGAAAGCCCGGGGAGCTGTTTTTT
TRBJ1-5	TRBV2	-	few	CASSEDSLGNQPQHF	TGTGCCAGCAGTGAGGACTCTCTTGGGAATCAGCCCCAGCATTTT
TRBJ2-6	TRBV5-4	TRBD1	-	CASSPGTGSGANVLTF	TGTGCCAGCAGCCCCGGGACAGGCTCTGGGGCCAACGTCCTGACTTTC
TRBJ2-7	TRBV28	TRBD1	-	CASSAPGQGLTYEQYF	TGTGCCAGCAGCGCCCCAGGACAGGGTCTTACCTACGAGCAGTACTTC
TRBJ1-4	TRBV7-9	-	few	CASSRSEGEKLFF	TGTGCCAGCAGCCGTAGCGAGGGTGAAAAACTGTTTTTT
TRBJ2-1	TRBV7-9	TRBD1	-	CASSLRGGPSSYNEQFF	TGTGCCAGCAGCTTAAGAGGGGGCCCGAGCTCCTACAATGAGCAGTTCTTC
TRBJ1-2	TRBV6-5	-	-	CASSQGRTNYGYTF	TGTGCCAGCAGTCAGGGGAGAACTAACTATGGCTACACCTTC
TRBJ1-5	TRBV15	-	-	CATSRDPGGGQPQHF	TGTGCCACCAGCAGAGATCCGGGGGGCGGACAGCCCCAGCATTTT
TRBJ2-5	TRBV7-2	TRBD2	few	CASSLGLAGGGETQYF	TGTGCCAGCAGCTTAGGACTAGCGGGAGGAGGGGAGACCCAGTACTTC